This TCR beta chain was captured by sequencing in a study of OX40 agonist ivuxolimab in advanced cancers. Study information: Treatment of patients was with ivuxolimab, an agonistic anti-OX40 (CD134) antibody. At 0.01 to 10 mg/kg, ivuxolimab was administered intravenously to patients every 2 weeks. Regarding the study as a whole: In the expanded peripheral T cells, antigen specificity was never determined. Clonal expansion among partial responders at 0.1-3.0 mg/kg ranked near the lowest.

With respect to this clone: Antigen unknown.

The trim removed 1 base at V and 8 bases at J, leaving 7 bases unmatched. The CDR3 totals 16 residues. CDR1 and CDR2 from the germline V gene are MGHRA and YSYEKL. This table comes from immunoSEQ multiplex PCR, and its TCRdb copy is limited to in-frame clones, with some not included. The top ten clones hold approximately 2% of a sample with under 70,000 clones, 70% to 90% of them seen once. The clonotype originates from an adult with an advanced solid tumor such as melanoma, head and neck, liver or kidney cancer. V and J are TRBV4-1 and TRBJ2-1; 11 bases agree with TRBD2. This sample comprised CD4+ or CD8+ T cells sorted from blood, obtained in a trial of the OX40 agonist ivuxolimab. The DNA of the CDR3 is TGCGCCAGCAGCCAAGTCACTAGCGGGAGAGGCGATGAGCAGTTCTTC. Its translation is CASSQVTSGRGDEQFF.